This record concerns one T cell receptor beta chain sequence. No antigen is known for it. The V end was cut by 6 bases, the J end by 0 bases, with 12 bases between. The CDR3 spans 15 residues. From germline, CDR1 is MNHNS and CDR2 SASEGT. Donors included only healthy HIV-negative adults lacking recent acute infections or vaccinations. Researchers drew on about 90 million PBMCs for genomic DNA from unsorted samples. These data originate in a study of shared clonotypes between healthy human individuals. General study findings and limits: Tissue TCR repertoires likely differ from these blood-only repertoires.

Clones were read by immunoSEQ multiplex PCR, and TCRdb kept only the in-frame ones, dropping some. The sample has about 480,000 clones; 60% to 80% are singletons. Sequencing was done on a sample of PBMCs. The sequence came from a woman in her thirties or forties in good health. Some clones in this sample may be carry-over from other donors' samples. This chain connects TRBV6-1 to TRBJ1-3, with TRBD1 as a possible D gene (5 bases). The CDR3 region is CASSIQESSGNTIYF. DNA of the CDR3: TGTGCCAGCAGCATACAGGAGAGCTCTGGAAACACCATATATTTT.